This T cell receptor (beta chain) was found in a study of radiation and T cells in renal cell carcinoma. The wider study: Nephrectomy followed 15 Gy stereotactic body radiation by 4 weeks.

Only in-frame clones appear in the TCRdb table, and some are missing; sequencing was by immunoSEQ multiplex PCR. The sample records 100,000 to 150,000 clones, more than 75% being singletons. Time point of the sample: blood 2 weeks post-SBRT. The treatment: 15 Gy SBRT to primary tumor, nephrectomy 4 weeks later. The V end was cut by 5 bases, the J end by 3 bases, with 11 bases between. The CDR3 runs 13 residues. CDR1 is SGHAT and CDR2 is FQNNGV in the germline V gene. This specimen consisted of blood, obtained from a patient whose treatment included radiotherapy and nephrectomy. This sequence was found in a woman aged 70 to 79 with renal cell carcinoma. The rearrangement links TRBV11-2 to TRBJ2-7; D may be TRBD1 (6 bases). The CDR3 DNA reads as TGTGCCAGCAGCCTGGGACACTTCTACGAGCAGTACTTC. Protein: CASSLGHFYEQYF.